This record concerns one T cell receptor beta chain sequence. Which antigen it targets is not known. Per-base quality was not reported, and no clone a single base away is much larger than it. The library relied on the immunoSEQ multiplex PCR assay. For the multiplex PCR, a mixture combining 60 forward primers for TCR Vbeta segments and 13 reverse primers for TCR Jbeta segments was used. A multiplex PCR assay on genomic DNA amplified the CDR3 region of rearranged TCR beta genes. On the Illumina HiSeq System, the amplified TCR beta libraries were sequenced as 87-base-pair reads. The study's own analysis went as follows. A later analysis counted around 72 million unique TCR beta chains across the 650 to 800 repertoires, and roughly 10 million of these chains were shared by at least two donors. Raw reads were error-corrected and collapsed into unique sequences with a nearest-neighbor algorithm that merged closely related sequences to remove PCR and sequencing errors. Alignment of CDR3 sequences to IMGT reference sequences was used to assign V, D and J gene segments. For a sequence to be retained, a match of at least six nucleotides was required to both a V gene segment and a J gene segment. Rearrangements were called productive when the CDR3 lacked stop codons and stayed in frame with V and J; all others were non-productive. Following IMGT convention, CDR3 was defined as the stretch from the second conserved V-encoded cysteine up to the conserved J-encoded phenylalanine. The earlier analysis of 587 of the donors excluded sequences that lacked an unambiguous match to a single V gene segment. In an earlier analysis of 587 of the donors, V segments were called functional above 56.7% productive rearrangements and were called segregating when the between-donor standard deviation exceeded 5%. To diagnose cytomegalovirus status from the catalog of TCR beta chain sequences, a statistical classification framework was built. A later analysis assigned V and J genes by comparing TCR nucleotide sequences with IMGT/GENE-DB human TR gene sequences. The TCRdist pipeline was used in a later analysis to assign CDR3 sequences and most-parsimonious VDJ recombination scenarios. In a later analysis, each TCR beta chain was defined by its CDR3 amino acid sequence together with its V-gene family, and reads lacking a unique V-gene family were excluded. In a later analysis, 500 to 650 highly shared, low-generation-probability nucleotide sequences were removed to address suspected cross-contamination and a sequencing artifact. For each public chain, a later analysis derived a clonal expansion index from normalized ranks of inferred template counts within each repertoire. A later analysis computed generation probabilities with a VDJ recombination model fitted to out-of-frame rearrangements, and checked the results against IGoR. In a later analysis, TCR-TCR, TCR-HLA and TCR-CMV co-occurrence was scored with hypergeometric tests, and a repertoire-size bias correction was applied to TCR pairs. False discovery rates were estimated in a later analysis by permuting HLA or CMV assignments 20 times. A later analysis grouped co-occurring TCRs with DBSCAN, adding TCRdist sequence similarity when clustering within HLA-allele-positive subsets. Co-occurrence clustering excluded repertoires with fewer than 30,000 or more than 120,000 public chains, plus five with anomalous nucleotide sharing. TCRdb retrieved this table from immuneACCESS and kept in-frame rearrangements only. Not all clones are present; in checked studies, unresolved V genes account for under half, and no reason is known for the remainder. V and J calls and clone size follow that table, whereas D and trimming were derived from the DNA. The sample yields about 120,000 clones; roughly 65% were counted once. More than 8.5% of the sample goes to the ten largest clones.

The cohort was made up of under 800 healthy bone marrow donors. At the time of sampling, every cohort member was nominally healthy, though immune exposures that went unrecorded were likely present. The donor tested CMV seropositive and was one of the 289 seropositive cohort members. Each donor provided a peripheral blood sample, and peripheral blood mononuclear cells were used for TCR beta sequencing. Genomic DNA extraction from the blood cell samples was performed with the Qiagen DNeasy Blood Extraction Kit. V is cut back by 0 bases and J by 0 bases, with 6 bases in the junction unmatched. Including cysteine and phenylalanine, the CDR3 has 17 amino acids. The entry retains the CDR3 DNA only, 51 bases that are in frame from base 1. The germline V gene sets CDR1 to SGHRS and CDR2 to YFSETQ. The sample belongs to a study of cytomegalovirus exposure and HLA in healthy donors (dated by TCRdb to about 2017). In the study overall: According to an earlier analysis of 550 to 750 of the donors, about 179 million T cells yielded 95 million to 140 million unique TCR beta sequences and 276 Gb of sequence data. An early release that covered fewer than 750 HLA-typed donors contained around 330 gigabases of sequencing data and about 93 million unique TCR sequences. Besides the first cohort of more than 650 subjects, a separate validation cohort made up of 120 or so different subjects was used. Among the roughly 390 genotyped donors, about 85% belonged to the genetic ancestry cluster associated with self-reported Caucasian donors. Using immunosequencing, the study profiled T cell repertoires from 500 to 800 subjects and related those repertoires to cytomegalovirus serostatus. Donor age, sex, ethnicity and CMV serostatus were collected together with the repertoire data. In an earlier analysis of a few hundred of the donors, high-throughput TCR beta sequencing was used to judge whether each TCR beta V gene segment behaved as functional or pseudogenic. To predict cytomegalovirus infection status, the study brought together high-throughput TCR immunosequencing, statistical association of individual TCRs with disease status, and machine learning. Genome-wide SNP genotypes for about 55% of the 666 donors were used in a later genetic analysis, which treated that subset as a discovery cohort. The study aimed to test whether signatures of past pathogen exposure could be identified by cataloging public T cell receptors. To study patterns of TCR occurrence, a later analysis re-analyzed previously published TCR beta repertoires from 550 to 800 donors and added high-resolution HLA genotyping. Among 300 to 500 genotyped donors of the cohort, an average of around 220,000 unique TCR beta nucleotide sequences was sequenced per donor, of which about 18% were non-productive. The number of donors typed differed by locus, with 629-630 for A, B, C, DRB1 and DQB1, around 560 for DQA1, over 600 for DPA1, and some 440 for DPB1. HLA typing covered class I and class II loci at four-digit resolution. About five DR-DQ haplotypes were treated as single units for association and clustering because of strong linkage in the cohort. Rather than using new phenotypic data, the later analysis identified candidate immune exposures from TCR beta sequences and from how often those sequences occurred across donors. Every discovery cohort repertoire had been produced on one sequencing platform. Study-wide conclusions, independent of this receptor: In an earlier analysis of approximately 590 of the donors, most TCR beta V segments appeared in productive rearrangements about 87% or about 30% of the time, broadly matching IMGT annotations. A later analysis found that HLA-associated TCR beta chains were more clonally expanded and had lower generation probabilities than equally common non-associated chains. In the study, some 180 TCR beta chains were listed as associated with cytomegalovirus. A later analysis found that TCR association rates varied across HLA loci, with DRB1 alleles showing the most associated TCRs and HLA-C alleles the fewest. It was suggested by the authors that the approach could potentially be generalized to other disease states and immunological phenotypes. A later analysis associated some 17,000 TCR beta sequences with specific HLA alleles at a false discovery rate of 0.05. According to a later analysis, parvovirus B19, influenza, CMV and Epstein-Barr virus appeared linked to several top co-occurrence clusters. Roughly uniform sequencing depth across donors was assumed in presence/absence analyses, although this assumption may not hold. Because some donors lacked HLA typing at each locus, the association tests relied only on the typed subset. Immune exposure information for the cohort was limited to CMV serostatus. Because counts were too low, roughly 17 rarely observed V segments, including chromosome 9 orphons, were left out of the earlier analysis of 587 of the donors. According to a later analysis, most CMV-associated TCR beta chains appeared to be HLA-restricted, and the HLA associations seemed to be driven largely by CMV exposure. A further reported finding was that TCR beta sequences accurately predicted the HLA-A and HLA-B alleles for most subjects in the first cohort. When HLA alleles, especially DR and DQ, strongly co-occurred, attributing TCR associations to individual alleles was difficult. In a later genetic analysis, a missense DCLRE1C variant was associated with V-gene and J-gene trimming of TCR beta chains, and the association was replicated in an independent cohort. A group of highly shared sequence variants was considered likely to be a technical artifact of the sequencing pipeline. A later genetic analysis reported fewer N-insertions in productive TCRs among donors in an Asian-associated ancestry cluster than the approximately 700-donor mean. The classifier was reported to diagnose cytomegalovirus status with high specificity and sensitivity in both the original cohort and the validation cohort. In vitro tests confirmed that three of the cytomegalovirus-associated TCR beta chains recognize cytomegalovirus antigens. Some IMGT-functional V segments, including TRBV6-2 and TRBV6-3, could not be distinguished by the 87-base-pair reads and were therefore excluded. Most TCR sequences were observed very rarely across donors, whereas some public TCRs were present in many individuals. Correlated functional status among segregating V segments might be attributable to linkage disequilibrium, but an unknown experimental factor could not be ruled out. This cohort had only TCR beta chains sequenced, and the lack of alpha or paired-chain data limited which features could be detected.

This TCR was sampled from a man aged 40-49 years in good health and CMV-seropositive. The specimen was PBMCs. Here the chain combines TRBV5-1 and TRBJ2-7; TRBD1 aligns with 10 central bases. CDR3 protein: CASSLEGQGFSSYEQYF. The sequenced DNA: TGCGCCAGCAGCTTGGAGGGACAGGGGTTTAGCTCCTACGAGCAGTACTTC. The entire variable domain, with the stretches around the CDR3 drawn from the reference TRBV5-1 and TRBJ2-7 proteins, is KAGVTQTPRYLIKTRGQQVTLSCSPISGHRSVSWYQQTPGQGLQFLFEYFSETQRNKGNFPGRFSGRQFSNSRSEMNVSTLELGDSALYLCASSLEGQGFSSYEQYFGPGTRLTVT.